The source of this T cell receptor beta chain is a study of shared clonotypes between healthy human individuals. Study overall: Every donor yielded three CD4 naive, three CD4 memory, two CD8 naive and one CD8 memory plate.

This CDR3 is built from 11 residues. The V gene lost 5 bases and the J gene lost 3 bases, with 5 bases spanning the gap. Germline V gene lookup returns CDR1 SGHAT and CDR2 FQNNGV. Assay used: immunoSEQ multiplex PCR; TCRdb lists only in-frame clones, some missing. The table lists some 2,100,000 clones, 90% to 96% of them singletons. About this clone itself: The same CDR3 can be traced to other DNA sequences in this sample.

The sequence derives from a man between 18 and 29 years old in good health. The sequenced material came from naive CD4+ T cells sorted from blood. The subset is: CD45RA+ positively selected. The chain employs TRBV11-2 and TRBJ2-7; D not certain. CDR3 sequence (DNA): TGTGCCAGCAGCCTATACTACGAGCAGTACTTC. Translated, it gives CASSLYYEQYF.